Reported below is one TCR beta chain. The assay was immunoSEQ multiplex PCR, and TCRdb's table has in-frame clones only and misses some. The sample has tens of thousands of clones, 90% to 95% seen once. The data were taken from a study of preoperative IRX-2 immunotherapy in early breast cancer. Treatment in this sample: preoperative locoregional IRX-2 cytokine immunotherapy. This phase Ib study tested locoregional IRX-2 cytokine immunotherapy given before surgery. Germline CDR1 reads GTSNPN; CDR2 reads SVGIG (reference sequence). Trimming shortened V by 2 bases and J by 0 bases, and 10 bases separated the two germline ends. This CDR3 is built from 14 residues.

The sample in question was tumor tissue, obtained after IRX-2 immunotherapy. This chain connects TRBV30 to TRBJ1-1; D is unclear. The sequence was collected from a human donor with breast cancer. The CDR3 coding sequence is TGTGCCTGGAGTTCCTCGAACATGAACACTGAAGCTTTCTTT. This gives the protein CAWSSSNMNTEAFF.